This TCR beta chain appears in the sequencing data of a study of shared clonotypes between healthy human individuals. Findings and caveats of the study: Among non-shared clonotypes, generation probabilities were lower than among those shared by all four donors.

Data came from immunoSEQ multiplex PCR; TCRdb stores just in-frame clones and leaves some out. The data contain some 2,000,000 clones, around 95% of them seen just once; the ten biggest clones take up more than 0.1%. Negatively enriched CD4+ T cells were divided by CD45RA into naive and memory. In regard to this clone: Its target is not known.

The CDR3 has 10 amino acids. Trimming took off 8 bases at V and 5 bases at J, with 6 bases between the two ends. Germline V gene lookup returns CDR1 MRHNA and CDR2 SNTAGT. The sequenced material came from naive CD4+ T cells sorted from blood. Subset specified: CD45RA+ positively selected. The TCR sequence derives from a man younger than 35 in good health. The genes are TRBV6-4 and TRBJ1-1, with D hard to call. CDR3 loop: CASLETEAFF. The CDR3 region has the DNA TGTGCCAGCCTGGAGACTGAAGCTTTCTTT.